This T cell receptor beta chain comes out of a study of cytomegalovirus exposure and HLA in healthy donors. About the study: Unique TCR beta sequences numbering 95 million to 130 million came from 150 million to 200 million T cells in an earlier analysis.

It was with 60 Vbeta and 13 Jbeta primers that the PCR ran. The table came from immunoSEQ multiplex PCR; TCRdb's copy has only in-frame clones and leaves some out. The data contain 80,000 to 95,000 clones, 60% to 70% of them seen just once; the ten biggest clones take up just under 6.5%. This clone showed up just a few times. Its target is unknown. This CDR3 comprises 15 residues. Germline V gene lookup returns CDR1 SQVTM and CDR2 ANQGSEA. V dropped 1 base and J dropped 4 bases, with 16 bases sitting between them. General observations from the study: Per published accounts, TCR beta sequences correctly predicted the HLA-A and HLA-B alleles of most subjects. Apparent HLA restriction characterized most CMV-associated TCR beta chains in a later analysis.

The gene calls are TRBV29-1 and TRBJ2-5; D may be TRBD1 (7 bases). Sequencing used PBMCs. The sequence was collected from a woman in her 30s in good health and CMV-seronegative. This CDR3 is CSVEVGQAGRETQYF. CDR3 nucleotides: TGCAGCGTTGAAGTCGGACAGGCGGGGCGAGAGACCCAGTACTTC.